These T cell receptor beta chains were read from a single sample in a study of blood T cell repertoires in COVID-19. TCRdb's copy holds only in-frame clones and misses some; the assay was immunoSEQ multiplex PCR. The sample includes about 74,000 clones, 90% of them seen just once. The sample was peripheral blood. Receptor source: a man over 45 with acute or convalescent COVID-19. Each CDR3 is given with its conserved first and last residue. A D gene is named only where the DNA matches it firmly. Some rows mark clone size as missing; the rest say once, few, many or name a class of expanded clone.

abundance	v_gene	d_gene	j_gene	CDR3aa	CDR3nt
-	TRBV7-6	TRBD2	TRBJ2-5	CASSLISGRGETQYF	TGTGCCAGCAGCTTAATTAGCGGGAGGGGAGAGACCCAGTACTTC
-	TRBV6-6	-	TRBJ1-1	CASSTSVNTEAFF	TGTGCCAGCAGTACATCAGTGAACACTGAAGCTTTCTTT
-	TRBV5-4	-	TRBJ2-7	CASSLGRLGGREQYF	TGTGCCAGCAGCTTGGGTCGCTTGGGGGGGCGCGAGCAGTACTTC
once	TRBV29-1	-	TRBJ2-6	CSVEETDRFSSGANVLTF	TGCAGCGTTGAAGAAACAGACAGGTTTAGCTCTGGGGCCAACGTCCTGACTTTC
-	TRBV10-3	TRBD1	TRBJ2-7	CAISESRGRVYEQYF	TGTGCCATCAGTGAGTCGAGGGGGCGGGTCTACGAGCAGTACTTC
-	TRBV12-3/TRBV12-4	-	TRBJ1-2	CASSPGSNYGYTF	TGTGCCAGCAGCCCGGGGTCTAACTATGGCTACACCTTC
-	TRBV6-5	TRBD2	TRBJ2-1	CASTALRAGDNEQFF	TGTGCCAGCACCGCACTTAGAGCGGGGGACAATGAGCAGTTCTTC
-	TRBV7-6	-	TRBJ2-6	CASSPRGAGANVLTF	TGTGCCAGCAGCCCCCGGGGTGCTGGGGCCAACGTCCTGACTTTC
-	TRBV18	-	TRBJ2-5	CASSPLGRGGETQYF	TGTGCCAGCTCACCATTGGGCAGGGGTGGAGAGACCCAGTACTTC
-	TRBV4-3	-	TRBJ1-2	CASSQGVGQISYGYTF	TGCGCCAGCAGCCAAGGGGTGGGACAAATTAGCTATGGCTACACCTTC
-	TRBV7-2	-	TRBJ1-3	CASSPHRGGAGNTIYF	TGTGCCAGCAGCCCCCACCGGGGGGGCGCTGGAAACACCATATATTTT
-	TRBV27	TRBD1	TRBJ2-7	CASSRGTGLSYEQYF	TGTGCCAGCAGTAGGGGGACAGGGCTCTCCTACGAGCAGTACTTC
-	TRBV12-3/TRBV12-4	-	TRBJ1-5	CASSLYSNQPQHF	TGTGCCAGCAGTTTGTATAGCAATCAGCCCCAGCATTTT
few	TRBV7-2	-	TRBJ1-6	CASSFDGGGNNSPLHF	TGTGCCAGCAGCTTTGACGGAGGTGGAAATAATTCACCCCTCCACTTT
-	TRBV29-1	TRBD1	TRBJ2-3	CSVKTGGDTQYF	TGCAGCGTTAAAACAGGGGGGGATACGCAGTATTTT
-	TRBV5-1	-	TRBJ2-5	CASSPLLEGETQYF	TGCGCCAGCAGCCCCCTCTTAGAGGGAGAGACCCAGTACTTC
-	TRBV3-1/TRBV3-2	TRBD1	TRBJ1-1	CASSLGGGHYLGAFF	TGTGCCAGCAGCCTTGGAGGGGGCCACTACCTAGGGGCTTTCTTT
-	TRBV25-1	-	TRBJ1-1	CASSDGHLNTEAFF	TGTGCCAGCAGTGACGGACATTTAAACACTGAAGCTTTCTTT
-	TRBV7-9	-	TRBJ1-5	CASSLGPQNQPQHF	TGTGCCAGCAGCTTGGGCCCCCAGAATCAGCCCCAGCATTTT
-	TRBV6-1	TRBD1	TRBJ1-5	CASSEAVGGTESNQPQHF	TGTGCCAGCAGTGAAGCTGTAGGGGGGACAGAGAGCAATCAGCCCCAGCATTTT
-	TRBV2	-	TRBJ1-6	CASAVESAFSPLHF	TGTGCCAGTGCGGTAGAATCGGCATTTTCACCCCTCCACTTT
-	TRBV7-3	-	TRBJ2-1	CASSWGPSSYNEQFF	TGTGCCAGCAGCTGGGGCCCTAGCTCCTACAATGAGCAGTTCTTC
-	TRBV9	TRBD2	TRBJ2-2	CASSVDELAGGPELFF	TGTGCCAGCAGCGTAGATGAACTAGCGGGGGGGCCGGAGCTGTTTTTT
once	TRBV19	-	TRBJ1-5	CASSPGLGLGNQPQHF	TGTGCCAGTAGTCCAGGCCTGGGGCTGGGCAATCAGCCCCAGCATTTT
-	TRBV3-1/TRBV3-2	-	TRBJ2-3	CASSQVADTQYF	TGTGCCAGCAGCCAAGTCGCAGATACGCAGTATTTT
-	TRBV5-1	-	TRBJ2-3	CASSLEIAGSTDTQYF	TGCGCCAGCAGCTTGGAGATAGCAGGGAGCACAGATACGCAGTATTTT
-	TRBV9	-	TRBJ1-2	CASSVGPDGSYGYTF	TGTGCCAGCAGCGTAGGGCCAGATGGGAGCTATGGCTACACCTTC
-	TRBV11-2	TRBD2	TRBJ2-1	CASSNPRLAGGNEQFF	TGTGCCAGCAGCAACCCCCGACTAGCGGGAGGCAATGAGCAGTTCTTC
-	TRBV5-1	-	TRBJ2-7	CASSSEGPTGEQYF	TGCGCCAGCAGCTCCGAGGGTCCTACGGGCGAGCAGTACTTC
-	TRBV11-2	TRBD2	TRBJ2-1	CASILRASGRADEQFF	TGTGCCAGCATCCTAAGGGCTAGCGGGAGGGCTGATGAGCAGTTCTTC
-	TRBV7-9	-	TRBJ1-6	CASSPKQEPNSPLHF	TGTGCCAGCAGCCCTAAACAGGAGCCTAATTCACCCCTCCACTTT
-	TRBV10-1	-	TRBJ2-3	CASSAVRREGTANADTQYF	TGCGCCAGCAGCGCGGTACGACGGGAGGGGACAGCAAATGCAGATACGCAGTATTTT
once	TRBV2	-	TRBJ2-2	CASSYASASTGELFF	TGTGCCAGCAGCTATGCTAGCGCCTCCACCGGGGAGCTGTTTTTT
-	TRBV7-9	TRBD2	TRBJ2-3	CASSPRSGSLTDTQYF	TGTGCCAGCAGCCCGAGGAGCGGGAGCCTCACAGATACGCAGTATTTT
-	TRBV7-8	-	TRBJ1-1	CASTGHQLDWHTEAFF	TGTGCCAGCACTGGACATCAGCTGGATTGGCACACTGAAGCTTTCTTT
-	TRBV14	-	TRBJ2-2	CASSPQGVTGELFF	TGTGCCAGCAGCCCCCAAGGAGTCACCGGGGAGCTGTTTTTT
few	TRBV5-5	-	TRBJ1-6	CASSLEAREGSPLHF	TGTGCCAGCAGCTTGGAGGCCAGGGAAGGATCACCCCTCCACTTT
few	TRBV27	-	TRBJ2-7	CASSLTGTYEQYF	TGTGCCAGCAGTCTTACAGGTACCTACGAGCAGTACTTC
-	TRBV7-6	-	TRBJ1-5	CASSLTGQPQHF	TGTGCCAGCAGCTTAACGGGACAGCCCCAGCATTTT
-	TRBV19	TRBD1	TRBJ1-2	CASSSITGGGYGYTF	TGTGCCAGTAGTTCGATCACAGGGGGCGGCTATGGCTACACCTTC
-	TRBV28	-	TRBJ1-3	CASSLERPPYRDTIYF	TGTGCCAGCAGTTTGGAGAGGCCCCCTTATAGAGACACCATATATTTT
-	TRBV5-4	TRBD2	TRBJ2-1	CASSLFSGRVAEQFF	TGTGCCAGCAGCTTATTTAGCGGGAGAGTCGCTGAGCAGTTCTTC
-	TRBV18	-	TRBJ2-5	CASSPGQQETQYF	TGTGCCAGCTCACCAGGACAGCAAGAGACCCAGTACTTC
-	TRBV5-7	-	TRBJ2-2	CARTAGFNTGELFF	TGTGCCCGTACGGCCGGGTTTAACACCGGGGAGCTGTTTTTT
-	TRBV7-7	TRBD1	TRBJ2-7	CASSQQGASEQYF	TGTGCCAGCAGCCAACAGGGGGCGAGTGAGCAGTACTTC